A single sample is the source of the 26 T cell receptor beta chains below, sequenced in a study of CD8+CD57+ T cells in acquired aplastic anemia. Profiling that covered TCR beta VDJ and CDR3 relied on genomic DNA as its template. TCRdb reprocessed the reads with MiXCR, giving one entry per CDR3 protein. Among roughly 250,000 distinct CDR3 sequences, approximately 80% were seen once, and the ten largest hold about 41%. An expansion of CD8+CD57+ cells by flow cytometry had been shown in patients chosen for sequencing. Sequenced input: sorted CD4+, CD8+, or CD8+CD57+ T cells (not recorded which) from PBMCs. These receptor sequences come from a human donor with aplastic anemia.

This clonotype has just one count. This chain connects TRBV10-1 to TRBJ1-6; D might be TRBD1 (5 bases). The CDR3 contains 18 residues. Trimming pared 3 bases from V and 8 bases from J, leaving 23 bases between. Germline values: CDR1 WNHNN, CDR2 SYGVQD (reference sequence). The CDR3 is CASSDPRVGAYLDSPLHF. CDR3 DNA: TGCGCCAGCAGTGACCCCAGGGTAGGGGCCTACCTCGATTCACCCCTCCACTTT.

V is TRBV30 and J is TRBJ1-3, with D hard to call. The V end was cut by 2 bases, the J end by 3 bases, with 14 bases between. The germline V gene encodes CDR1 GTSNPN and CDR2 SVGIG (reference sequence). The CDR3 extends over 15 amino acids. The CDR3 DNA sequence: TGTGCCTGGAGTCGGGCGAGGCGGGTTGGAAACACCATATATTTT. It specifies CAWSRARRVGNTIYF.

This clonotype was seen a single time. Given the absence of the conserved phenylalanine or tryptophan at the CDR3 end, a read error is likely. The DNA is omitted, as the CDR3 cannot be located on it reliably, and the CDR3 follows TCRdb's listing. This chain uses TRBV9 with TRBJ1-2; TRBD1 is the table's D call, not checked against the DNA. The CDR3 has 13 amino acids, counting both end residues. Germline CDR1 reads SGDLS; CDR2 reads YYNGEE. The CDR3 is CASSDDSAGYNSL.

CDR3 amino acids: CASSGCSGSQINEKLFF. CDR3 sequence (DNA): TGTGCCAGCAGCGGGTGTTCAGGGTCACAAATTAATGAAAAACTGTTTTTT. The J gene is TRBJ1-4, the V gene TRBV11-2; D is perhaps TRBD1 (5 bases). Between the trimmed V and J ends, which lost 5 bases and 4 bases, there was a span of 20 bases. CDR3 length equals 17 residues. Germline V gene lookup returns CDR1 SGHAT and CDR2 FQNNGV.

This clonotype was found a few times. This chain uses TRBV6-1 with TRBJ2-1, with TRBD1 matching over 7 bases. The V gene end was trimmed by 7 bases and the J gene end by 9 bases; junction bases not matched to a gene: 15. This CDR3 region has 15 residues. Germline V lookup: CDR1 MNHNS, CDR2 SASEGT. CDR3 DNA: TGTGCCAGCAAGTTCACAGGGGAGTTCCTTAGTGAGCAGTTCTTC. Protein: CASKFTGEFLSEQFF.

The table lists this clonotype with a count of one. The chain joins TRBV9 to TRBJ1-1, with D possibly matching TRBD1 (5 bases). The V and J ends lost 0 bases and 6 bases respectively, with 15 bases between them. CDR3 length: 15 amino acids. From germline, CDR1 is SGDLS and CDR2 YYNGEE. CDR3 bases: TGTGCCAGCAGCGTAGTTCCGGGAGGGGTACCTGAAGCTTTCTTT. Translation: CASSVVPGGVPEAFF.

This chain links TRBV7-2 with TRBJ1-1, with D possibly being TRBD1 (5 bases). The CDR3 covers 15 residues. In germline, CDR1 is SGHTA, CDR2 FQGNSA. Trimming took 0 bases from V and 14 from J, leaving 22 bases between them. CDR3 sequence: CASSLAGPNSPLPFF. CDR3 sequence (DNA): TGTGCCAGCAGCTTAGCGGGACCCAATTCACCCCTCCCCTTCTTT.

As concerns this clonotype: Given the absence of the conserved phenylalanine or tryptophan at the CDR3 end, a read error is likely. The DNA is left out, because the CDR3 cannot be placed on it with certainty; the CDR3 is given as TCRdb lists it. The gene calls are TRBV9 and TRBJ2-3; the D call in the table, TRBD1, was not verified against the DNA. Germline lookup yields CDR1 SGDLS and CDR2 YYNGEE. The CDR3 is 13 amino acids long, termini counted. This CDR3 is CACSVGVSRNQPL.

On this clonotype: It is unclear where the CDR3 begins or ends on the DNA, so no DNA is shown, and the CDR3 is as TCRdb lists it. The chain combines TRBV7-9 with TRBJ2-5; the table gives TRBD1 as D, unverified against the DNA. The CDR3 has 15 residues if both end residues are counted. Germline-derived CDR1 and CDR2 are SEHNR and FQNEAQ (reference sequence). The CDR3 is CASSLSQGQQFFGYF.

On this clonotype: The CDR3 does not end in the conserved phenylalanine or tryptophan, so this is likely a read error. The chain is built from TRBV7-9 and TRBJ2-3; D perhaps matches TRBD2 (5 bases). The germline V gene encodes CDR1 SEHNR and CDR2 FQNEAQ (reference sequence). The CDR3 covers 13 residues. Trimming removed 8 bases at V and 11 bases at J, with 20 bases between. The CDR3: CASGDGRRERQYV. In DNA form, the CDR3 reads TGTGCCAGCGGGGATGGGAGAAGAGAGAGGCAGTATGTT.

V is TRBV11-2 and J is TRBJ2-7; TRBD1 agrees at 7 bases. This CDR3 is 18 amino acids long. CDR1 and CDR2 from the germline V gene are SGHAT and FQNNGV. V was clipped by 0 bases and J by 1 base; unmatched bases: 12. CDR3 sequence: CASSLDGAGTALSYEQYV. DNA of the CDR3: TGTGCCAGCAGCTTAGATGGAGCCGGGACAGCCCTTTCCTACGAGCAGTACGTC.

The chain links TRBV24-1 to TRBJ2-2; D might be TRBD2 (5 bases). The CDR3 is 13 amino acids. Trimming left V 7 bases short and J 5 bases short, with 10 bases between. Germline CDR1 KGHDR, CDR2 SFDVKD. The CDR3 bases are TGTGCCACCAGGGACGGGGAAACCGGGGAGCTGTTTTTT. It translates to CATRDGETGELFF.

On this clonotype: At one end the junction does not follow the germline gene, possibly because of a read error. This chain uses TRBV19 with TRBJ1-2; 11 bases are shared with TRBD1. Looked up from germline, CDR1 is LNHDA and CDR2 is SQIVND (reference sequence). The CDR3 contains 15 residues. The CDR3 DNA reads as TGTGCCAGTAGTTGGACAGGGGGCGCTTACAATGAGCAGTCCTTC. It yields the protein CASSWTGGAYNEQSF. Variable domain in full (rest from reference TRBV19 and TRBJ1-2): DGGITQSPKYLFRKEGQNVTLSCEQNLNHDAMYWYRQDPGQGLRLIYYSQIVNDFQKGDIAEGYSVSREKKESFPLTVTSAQKNPTAFYLCASSWTGGAYNEQSFGSGTRLTVV.

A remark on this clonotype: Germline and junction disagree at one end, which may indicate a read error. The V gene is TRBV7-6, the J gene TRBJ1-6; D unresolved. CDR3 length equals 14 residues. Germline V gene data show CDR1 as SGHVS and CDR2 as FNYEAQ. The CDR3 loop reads CASSLVRFNEQFLF. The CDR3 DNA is TGTGCCAGCAGCTTAGTTAGGTTCAATGAGCAGTTCCTCTTT.

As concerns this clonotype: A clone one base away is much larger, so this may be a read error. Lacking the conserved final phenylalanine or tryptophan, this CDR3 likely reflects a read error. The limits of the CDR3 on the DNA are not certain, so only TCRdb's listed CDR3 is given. CDR3 amino acids: CASSLSSYHSPLH. The chain is built from TRBV7-6 and TRBJ2-1; no check of the table's D call, TRBD2, against the DNA was made. The germline CDR1 and CDR2 sequences are SGHVS and FNYEAQ. The CDR3 is 13 amino acids in total, end residues counted.

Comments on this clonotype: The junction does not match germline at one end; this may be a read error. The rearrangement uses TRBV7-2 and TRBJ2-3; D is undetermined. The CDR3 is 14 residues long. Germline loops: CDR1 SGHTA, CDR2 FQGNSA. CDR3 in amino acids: CASSFEADPNTLYF. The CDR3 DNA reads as TGTGCCAGCAGCTTTGAGGCAGACCCGAATACGCTGTATTTT.

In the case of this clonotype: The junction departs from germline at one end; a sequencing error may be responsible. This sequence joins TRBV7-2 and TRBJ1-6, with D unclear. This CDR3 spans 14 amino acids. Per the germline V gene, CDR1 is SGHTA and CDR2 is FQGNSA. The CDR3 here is CASSLTAYPAPQYF. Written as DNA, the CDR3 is TGTGCCAGCAGCTTGACTGCCTATCCTGCACCCCAGTACTTT.

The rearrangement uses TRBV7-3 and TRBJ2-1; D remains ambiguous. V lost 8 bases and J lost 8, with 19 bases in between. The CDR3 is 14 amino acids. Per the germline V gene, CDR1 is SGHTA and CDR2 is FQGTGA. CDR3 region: CASSREANADEQFF. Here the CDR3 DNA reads TGTGCCAGCTCAAGAGAGGCCAACGCCGATGAGCAGTTCTTC.

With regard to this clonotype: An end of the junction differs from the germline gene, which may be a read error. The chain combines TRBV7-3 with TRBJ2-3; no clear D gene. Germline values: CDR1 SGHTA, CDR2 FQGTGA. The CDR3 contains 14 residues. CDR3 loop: CASSLEPGGATQYF. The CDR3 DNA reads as TGTGCCAGCAGCTTAGAGCCAGGTGGCGCAACGCAGTACTTT.

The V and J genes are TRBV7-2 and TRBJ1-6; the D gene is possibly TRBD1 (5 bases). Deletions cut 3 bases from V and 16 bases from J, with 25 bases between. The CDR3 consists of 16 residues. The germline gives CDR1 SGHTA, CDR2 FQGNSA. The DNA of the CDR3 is TGTGCCAGCAGCTTGGGGGAGGGCGGCACAGATACGCAGCTCCACTTT. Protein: CASSLGEGGTDTQLHF.

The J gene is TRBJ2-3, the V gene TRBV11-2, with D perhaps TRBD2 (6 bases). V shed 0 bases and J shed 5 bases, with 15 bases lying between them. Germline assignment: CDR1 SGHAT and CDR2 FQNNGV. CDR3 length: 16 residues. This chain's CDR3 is CASSLDKTGVGDTQYF. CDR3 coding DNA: TGTGCCAGCAGCTTAGATAAGACGGGGGTTGGAGATACGCAGTATTTT.

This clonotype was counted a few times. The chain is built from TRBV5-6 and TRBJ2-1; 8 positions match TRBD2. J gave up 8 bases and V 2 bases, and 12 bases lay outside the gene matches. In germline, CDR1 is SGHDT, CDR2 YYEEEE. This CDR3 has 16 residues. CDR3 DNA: TGTGCCAGCAGCTTTCGGGGGGGCGGGGGGAGCGATGAGCAGTTCTTC. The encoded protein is CASSFRGGGGSDEQFF. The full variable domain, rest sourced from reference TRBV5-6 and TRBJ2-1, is DAGVTQSPTHLIKTRGQQVTLRCSPKSGHDTVSWYQQALGQGPQFIFQYYEEEERQRGNFPDRFSGHQFPNYSSELNVNALLLGDSALYLCASSFRGGGGSDEQFFGPGTRLTVL.

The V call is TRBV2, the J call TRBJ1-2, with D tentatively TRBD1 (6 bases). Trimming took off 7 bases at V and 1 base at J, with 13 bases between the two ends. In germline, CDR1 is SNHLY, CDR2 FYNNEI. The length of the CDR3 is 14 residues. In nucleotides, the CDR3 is TGTGCCAGCATTGGGCAGGGGCGTAACTATGGCTACACCTTC. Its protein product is CASIGQGRNYGYTF.

CDR3 sequence reads: CATGAGTNQETQYF. The CDR3 region has the DNA TGTGCCACCGGGGCCGGGACTAATCAAGAGACCCAGTACTTC. V is TRBV10-3 and J is TRBJ2-5; the match to TRBD2 covers 7 bases. This CDR3 comprises 14 residues. The V segment lost 10 bases and the J segment 2 bases; nucleotides outside the gene matches: 10. Germline lookup yields CDR1 ENHRY and CDR2 SYGVKD.

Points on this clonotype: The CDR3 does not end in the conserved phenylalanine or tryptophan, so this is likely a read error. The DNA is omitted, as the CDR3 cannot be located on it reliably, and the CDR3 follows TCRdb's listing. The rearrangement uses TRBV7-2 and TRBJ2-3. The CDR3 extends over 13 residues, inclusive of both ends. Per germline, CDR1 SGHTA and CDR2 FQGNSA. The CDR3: CASNQVFGPDTQY.

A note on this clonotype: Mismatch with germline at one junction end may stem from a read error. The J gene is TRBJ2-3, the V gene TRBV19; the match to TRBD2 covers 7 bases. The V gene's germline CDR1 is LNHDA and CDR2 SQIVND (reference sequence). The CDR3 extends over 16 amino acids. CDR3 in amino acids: CASSIASGATNEQYFF. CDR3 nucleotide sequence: TGTGCCAGTAGTATAGCTAGCGGCGCCACCAATGAGCAGTACTTCTTT.